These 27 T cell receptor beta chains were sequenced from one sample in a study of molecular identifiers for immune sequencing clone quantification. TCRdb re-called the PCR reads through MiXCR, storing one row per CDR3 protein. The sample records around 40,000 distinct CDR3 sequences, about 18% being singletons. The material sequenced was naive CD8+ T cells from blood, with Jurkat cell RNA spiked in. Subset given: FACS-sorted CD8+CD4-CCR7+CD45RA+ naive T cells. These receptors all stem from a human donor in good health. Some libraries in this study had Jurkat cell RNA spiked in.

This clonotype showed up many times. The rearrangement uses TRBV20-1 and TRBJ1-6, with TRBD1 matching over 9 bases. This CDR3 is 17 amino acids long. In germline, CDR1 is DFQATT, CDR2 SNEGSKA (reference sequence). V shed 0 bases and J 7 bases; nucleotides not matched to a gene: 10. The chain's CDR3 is CSARDRSGQGINSPLHF. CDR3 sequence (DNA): TGCAGTGCTAGAGACCGAAGCGGACAGGGGATCAATTCACCCCTCCACTTT.

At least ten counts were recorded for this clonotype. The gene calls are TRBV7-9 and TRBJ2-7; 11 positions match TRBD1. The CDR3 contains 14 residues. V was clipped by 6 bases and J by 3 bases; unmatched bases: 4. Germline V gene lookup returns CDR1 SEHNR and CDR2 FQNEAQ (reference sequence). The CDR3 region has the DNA TGTGCCAGCAGGTCCGGGACAGGGGGCTACGAGCAGTACTTC. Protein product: CASRSGTGGYEQYF.

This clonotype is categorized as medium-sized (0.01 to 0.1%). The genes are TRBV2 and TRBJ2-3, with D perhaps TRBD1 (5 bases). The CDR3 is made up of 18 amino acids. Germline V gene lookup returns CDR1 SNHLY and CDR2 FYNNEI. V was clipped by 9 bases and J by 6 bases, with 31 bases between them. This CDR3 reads CASLETAARAQAVDTQYF. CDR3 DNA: TGTGCCAGTCTTGAGACCGCGGCCAGGGCCCAGGCAGTGGATACGCAGTATTTT.

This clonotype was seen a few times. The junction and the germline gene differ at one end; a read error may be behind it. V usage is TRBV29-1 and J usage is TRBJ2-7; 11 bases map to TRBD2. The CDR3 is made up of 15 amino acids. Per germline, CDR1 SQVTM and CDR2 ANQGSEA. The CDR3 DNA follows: TGCAGCGTTGCTCACCCCGGGACTAGCGGCTACGAGCAATACTTC. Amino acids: CSVAHPGTSGYEQYF.

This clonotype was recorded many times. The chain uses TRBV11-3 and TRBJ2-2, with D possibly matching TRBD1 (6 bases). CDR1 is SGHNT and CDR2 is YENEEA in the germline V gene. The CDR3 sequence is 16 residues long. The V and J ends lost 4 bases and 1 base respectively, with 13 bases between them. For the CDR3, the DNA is TGTGCCAGCAGCTCACAGAGGACAGAGAACACCGGGGAGCTGTTTTTT. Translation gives CASSSQRTENTGELFF.

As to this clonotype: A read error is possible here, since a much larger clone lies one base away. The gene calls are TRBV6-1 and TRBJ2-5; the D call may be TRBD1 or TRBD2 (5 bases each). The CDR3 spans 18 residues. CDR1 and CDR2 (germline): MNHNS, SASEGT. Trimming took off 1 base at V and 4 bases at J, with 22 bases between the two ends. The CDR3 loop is CASSEGWDRWGSRETQYF. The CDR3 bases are TGTGCCAGCAGTGAAGGTTGGGACCGCTGGGGCTCCCGAGAGACCCAGTACTTC.

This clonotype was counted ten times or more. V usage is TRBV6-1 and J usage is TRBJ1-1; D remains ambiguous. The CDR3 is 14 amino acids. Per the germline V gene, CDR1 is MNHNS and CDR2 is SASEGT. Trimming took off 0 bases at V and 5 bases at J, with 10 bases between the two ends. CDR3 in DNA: TGTGCCAGCAGTGAAGCTGCGGGTAGGACTGAAGCTTTCTTT. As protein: CASSEAAGRTEAFF.

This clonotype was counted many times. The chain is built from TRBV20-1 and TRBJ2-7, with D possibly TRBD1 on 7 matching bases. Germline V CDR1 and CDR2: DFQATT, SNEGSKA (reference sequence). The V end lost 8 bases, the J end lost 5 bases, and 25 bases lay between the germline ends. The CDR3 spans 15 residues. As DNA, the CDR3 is TGCAGTCCAACTACTCCTCAGGGGGGCAGGGACGAGCAGTACTTC. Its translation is CSPTTPQGGRDEQYF.

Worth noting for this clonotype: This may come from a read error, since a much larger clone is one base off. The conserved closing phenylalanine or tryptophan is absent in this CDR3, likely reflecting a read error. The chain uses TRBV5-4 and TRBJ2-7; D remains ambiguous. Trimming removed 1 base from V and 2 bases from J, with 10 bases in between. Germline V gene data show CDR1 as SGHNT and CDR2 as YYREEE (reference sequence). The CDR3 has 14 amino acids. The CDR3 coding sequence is TGTGCCAGCAGCTTGACCAAGGGCGCCTACGAGCAGTACCTC. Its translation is CASSLTKGAYEQYL.

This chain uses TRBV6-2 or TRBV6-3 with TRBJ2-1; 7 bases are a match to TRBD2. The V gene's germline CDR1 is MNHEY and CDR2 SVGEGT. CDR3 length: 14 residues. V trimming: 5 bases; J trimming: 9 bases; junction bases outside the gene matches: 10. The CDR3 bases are TGTGCCAGCAGTCCGACTAGCCCCTTCAGTGAGCAGTTCTTC. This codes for CASSPTSPFSEQFF.

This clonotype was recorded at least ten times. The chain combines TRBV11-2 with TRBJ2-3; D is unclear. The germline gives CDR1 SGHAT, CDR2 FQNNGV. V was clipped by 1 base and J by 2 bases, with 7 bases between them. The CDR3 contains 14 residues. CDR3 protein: CASSLVANTDTQYF. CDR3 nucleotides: TGTGCCAGCAGCTTAGTTGCTAACACAGATACGCAGTATTTT.

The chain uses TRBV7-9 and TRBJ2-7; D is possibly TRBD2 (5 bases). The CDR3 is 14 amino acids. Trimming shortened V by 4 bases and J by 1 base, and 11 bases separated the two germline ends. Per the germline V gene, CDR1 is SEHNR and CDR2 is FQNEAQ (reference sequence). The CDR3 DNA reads TGTGCCAGCAGCTACCAGACGGGATCCTACGAGCAGTACTTC. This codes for CASSYQTGSYEQYF.

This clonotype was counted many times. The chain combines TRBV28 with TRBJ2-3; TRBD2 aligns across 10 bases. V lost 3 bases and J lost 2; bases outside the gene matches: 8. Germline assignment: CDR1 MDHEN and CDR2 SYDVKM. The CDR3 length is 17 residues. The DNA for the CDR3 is TGTGCCAGCAGTTTTTCCCTAGCGGGAGATATCACAGATACGCAGTATTTT. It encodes CASSFSLAGDITDTQYF. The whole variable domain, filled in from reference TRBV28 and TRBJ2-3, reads DVKVTQSSRYLVKRTGEKVFLECVQDMDHENMFWYRQDPGLGLRLIYFSYDVKMKEKGDIPEGYSVSREKKERFSLILESASTNQTSMYLCASSFSLAGDITDTQYFGPGTRLTVL.

The CDR3 loop is CASSVSGTVYNEQFF. In nucleotides, the CDR3 is TGTGCCAGCAGCGTATCCGGGACAGTCTACAATGAGCAGTTCTTC. The chain combines TRBV9 with TRBJ2-1; TRBD1 aligns across 7 bases. Germline assignment: CDR1 SGDLS and CDR2 YYNGEE. This CDR3 has 15 residues. V lost 1 base to trimming and J lost 3 bases; unmatched junction nucleotides: 4.

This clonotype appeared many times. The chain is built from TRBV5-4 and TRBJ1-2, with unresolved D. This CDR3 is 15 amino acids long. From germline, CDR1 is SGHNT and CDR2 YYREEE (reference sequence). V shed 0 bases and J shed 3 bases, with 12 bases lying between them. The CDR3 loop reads CASSLDRYYDYGYTF. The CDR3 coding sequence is TGTGCCAGCAGCTTGGATAGGTATTATGACTATGGCTACACCTTC.

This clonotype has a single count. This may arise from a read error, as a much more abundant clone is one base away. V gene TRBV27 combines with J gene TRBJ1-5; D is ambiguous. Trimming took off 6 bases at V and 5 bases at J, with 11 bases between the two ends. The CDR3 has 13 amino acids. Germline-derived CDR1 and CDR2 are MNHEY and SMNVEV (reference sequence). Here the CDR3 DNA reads TGTGCCAGCAGCCCAAACCTCGATCAGCCCCAGCATTTT. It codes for CASSPNLDQPQHF.

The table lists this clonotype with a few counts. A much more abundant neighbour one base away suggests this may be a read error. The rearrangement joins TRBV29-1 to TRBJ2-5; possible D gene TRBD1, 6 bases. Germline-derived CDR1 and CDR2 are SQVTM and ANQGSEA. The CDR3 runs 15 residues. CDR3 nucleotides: TGCAGCGCTGAAGCCCCTAGACAGGATGAGGAGACCCAGTACTTC. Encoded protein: CSAEAPRQDEETQYF.

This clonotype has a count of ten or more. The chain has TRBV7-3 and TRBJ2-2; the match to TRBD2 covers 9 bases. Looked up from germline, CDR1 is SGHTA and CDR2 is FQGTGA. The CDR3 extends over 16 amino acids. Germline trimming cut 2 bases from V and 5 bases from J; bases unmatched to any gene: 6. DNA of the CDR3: TGTGCCAGCAGCTTACGTAGCGGGAGTTATACCGGGGAGCTGTTTTTT. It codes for CASSLRSGSYTGELFF.

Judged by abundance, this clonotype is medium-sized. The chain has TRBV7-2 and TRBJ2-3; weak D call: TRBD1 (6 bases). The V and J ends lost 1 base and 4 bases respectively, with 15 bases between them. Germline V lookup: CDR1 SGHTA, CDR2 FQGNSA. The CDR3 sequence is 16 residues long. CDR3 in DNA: TGTGCCAGCAGCTTAGTGGGGGTATGGGGGCCAGATACGCAGTATTTT. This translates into CASSLVGVWGPDTQYF.

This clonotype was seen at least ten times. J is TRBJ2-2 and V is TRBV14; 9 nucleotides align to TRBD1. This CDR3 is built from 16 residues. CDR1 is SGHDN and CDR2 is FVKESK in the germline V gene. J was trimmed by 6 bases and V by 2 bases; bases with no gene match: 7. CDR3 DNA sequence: TGTGCCAGCAGCCAACTACAGGGGGCAACTCCCGGGGAGCTGTTTTTT. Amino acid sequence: CASSQLQGATPGELFF. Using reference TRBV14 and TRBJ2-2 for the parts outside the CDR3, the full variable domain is EAGVTQFPSHSVIEKGQTVTLRCDPISGHDNLYWYRRVMGKEIKFLLHFVKESKQDESGMPNNRFLAERTGGTYSTLKVQPAELEDSGVYFCASSQLQGATPGELFFGEGSRLTVL.

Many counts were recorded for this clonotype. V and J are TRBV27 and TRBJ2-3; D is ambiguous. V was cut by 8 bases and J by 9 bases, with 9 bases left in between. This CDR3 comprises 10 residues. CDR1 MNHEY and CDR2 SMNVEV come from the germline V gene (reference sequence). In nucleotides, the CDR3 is TGTGCCAGCGGCCTGGGGACGCAGTATTTT. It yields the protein CASGLGTQYF.

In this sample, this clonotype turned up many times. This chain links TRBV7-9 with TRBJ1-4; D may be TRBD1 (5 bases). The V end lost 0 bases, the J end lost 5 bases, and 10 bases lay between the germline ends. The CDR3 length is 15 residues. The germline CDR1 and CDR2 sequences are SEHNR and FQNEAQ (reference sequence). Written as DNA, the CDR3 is TGTGCCAGCAGCTTAGCATTGGGGACGAATGAAAAACTGTTTTTT. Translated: CASSLALGTNEKLFF.

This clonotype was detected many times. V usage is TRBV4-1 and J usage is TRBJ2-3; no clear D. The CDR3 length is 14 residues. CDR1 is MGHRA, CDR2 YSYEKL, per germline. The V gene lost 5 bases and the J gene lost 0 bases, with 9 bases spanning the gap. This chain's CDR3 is CASSFRVSTDTQYF. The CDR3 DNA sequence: TGCGCCAGCAGCTTCCGGGTTAGCACAGATACGCAGTATTTT.

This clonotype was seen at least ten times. The CDR3, as DNA: TGTGCCAGCAGCCCCGGGACAGCGGCCTACAATGAGCAGTTCTTC. It is translated as CASSPGTAAYNEQFF. V is TRBV7-2 and J is TRBJ2-1, with 7 nucleotides matching TRBD1. Germline loops: CDR1 SGHTA, CDR2 FQGNSA. V lost 5 bases, J lost 2 bases, and 6 bases stayed unmatched. The CDR3 extends over 15 amino acids.

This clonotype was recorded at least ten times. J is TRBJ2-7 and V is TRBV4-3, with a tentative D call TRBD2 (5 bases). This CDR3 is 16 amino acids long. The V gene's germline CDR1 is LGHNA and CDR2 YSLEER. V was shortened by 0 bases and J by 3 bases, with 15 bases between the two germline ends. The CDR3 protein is CASSQDSSRGRYEQYF. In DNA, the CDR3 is TGCGCCAGCAGCCAAGATTCTTCTCGCGGGCGCTACGAGCAGTACTTC.

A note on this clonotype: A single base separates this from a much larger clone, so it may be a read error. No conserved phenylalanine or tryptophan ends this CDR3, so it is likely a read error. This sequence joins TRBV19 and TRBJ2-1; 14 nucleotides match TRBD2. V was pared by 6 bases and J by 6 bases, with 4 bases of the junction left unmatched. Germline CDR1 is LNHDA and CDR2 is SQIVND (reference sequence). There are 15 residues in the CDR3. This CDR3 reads CASRIGLAGGNEQFL. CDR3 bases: TGTGCCAGTAGGATCGGACTAGCGGGAGGCAATGAGCAGTTCCTC.

The DNA of the CDR3 is TGTGCCAGCAGTCTACCAGCGGGGACCTCCTACAATGAGCAGTTCTTC. This translates into CASSLPAGTSYNEQFF. This rearrangement joins TRBV12-3 or TRBV12-4 to TRBJ2-1, with 7 bases fitting TRBD2. V gave up 5 bases and J gave up 0 bases; unmatched junction bases: 7. This CDR3 region has 16 residues.